These 19 T cell receptor beta chains share one sample of origin, sequenced in a study of human T cells and chemical hapten exposure. Via MiXCR, TCRdb re-called the RACE reads, giving one row per CDR3 protein. The repertoire holds about 40,000 distinct CDR3 sequences, with about 3.5% as singletons. Regarding time point: patch test 2, 6 weeks after DPC sensitization. The treatment: therapeutic diphenylcyclopropenone sensitization with weekly scalp DPC. Sequenced here: whole blood, sampled in connection with sensitization to the hapten diphenylcyclopropenone (DPC). The receptors were sampled from a man aged 35-49 years with alopecia areata. Some clones in this sample may be carry-over from other donors' samples.

Of note for this clonotype: With a much larger clone just one base away, this may be a read error. The V gene is TRBV28, the J gene TRBJ2-3; D is possibly TRBD2 (5 bases). This CDR3 is 18 amino acids long. Germline CDR1 is MDHEN and CDR2 is SYDVKM. Written as DNA, the CDR3 is TGTGCCAGCACTTTAATTAGCGCAACCGTAGGTAGCACAGATACGCAGTATTTT. Translation: CASTLISATVGSTDTQYF.

This clonotype occurred many times. The chain combines TRBV11-1 with TRBJ2-3; D may be TRBD1 or TRBD2 (6 bases each). The length of the CDR3 is 14 residues. Trimming took 5 bases from V and 1 from J, leaving 10 bases between them. Germline CDR1 and CDR2: SGHAT and FQDESV (reference sequence). CDR3 sequence: CASSHRGGTDTQYF. The CDR3 DNA is TGTGCCAGCAGCCATAGGGGGGGCACAGATACGCAGTATTTT.

This clonotype was seen many times. V is TRBV11-1 and J is TRBJ2-5, with 7 bases fitting TRBD2. Per germline, CDR1 SGHAT and CDR2 FQDESV (reference sequence). The CDR3 has 13 amino acids. V was clipped by 3 bases and J by 3 bases; unmatched bases: 1. CDR3 bases: TGTGCCAGCAGCTTGCTAGCGGAAGAGACCCAGTACTTC. This translates into CASSLLAEETQYF.

This clonotype was counted ten times or more. The gene calls are TRBV12-3 or TRBV12-4 and TRBJ1-2; TRBD1 might be the D (5 bases). V was pared by 7 bases and J by 6 bases, with 18 bases between. This CDR3 spans 14 amino acids. The CDR3 loop is CASNRAGKIHGYTF. The CDR3 DNA is TGTGCCAGCAATCGTGCAGGGAAAATCCATGGCTACACCTTC.

This clonotype has a count of ten or more. The chain employs TRBV4-2 and TRBJ2-1; possibly TRBD2 for D (6 bases). Germline-derived CDR1 and CDR2 are LGHNA and YNFKEQ. The CDR3 extends over 15 amino acids. V dropped 1 base and J dropped 4 bases, with 11 bases sitting between them. The CDR3 loop is CASSQVAGRYNEQFF. The CDR3 DNA sequence: TGTGCCAGCAGCCAAGTCGCGGGAAGGTACAATGAGCAGTTCTTC.

This clonotype appeared many times. The chain uses TRBV29-1 and TRBJ2-1; 7 bases fit TRBD2. CDR1 is SQVTM, CDR2 ANQGSEA, per germline. This CDR3 region has 17 residues. Unmatched junction bases numbered 16, after V lost 5 bases and J lost 3 bases. This chain's CDR3 is CSVTGRALAPYYNEQFF. CDR3 DNA sequence: TGCAGCGTTACTGGGCGTGCACTAGCGCCCTACTACAATGAGCAGTTCTTC.

The sample holds a few counts of this clonotype. This chain joins TRBV7-9 and TRBJ2-1, with D hard to call. This CDR3 has 17 residues. Germline V CDR1 and CDR2: SEHNR, FQNEAQ (reference sequence). The V end was cut by 2 bases, the J end by 0 bases, with 14 bases between. CDR3 nucleotides: TGTGCCAGCAGCTTATTATCGGGCTTAAGCTCCTACAATGAGCAGTTCTTC. This translates into CASSLLSGLSSYNEQFF.

This clonotype has ten or more counts. The chain uses TRBV28 and TRBJ1-3, with TRBD1 as a possible D gene (5 bases). This CDR3 contains 14 residues. The germline V and J ends were trimmed by 6 bases and 10 bases, with 19 bases remaining between them. Germline V gene data show CDR1 as MDHEN and CDR2 as SYDVKM. The CDR3 reads CASSPTGLKGTIYF. The CDR3 region has the DNA TGTGCCAGCAGCCCGACGGGACTAAAGGGAACCATATATTTT.

This clonotype has a handful of counts. The chain has TRBV5-4 and TRBJ1-3; D gene uncertain. This CDR3 contains 15 residues. Germline CDR1 is SGHNT and CDR2 is YYREEE (reference sequence). V was trimmed by 2 bases and J by 0 bases, leaving 9 bases between them. The CDR3, as DNA: TGTGCCAGCAGCTTTGGAGGGAACTCTGGAAACACCATATATTTT. As protein: CASSFGGNSGNTIYF.

This clonotype occurred a few times. The gene calls are TRBV2 and TRBJ2-2; D may be TRBD1 (6 bases). This CDR3 spans 14 amino acids. The V gene's germline CDR1 is SNHLY and CDR2 FYNNEI. With 6 bases removed from V and 4 bases from J, the gap between germline ends came to 12 bases. The CDR3 loop reads CASSSGQTTGELFF. The CDR3 DNA follows: TGTGCCAGCAGCTCAGGACAGACCACCGGGGAGCTGTTTTTT.

This clonotype was seen ten or more times. This sequence joins TRBV5-6 and TRBJ1-1; D perhaps matches TRBD1 (5 bases). Looked up from germline, CDR1 is SGHDT and CDR2 is YYEEEE. This CDR3 is built from 16 residues. Trimming took 1 base from V and 4 from J, leaving 17 bases between them. The CDR3 protein is CASSLSSSWGGTEAFF. In DNA form, the CDR3 reads TGTGCCAGCAGCTTGTCATCCTCATGGGGCGGCACTGAAGCTTTCTTT. Full variable domain (remainder filled in from reference TRBV5-6 and TRBJ1-1): DAGVTQSPTHLIKTRGQQVTLRCSPKSGHDTVSWYQQALGQGPQFIFQYYEEEERQRGNFPDRFSGHQFPNYSSELNVNALLLGDSALYLCASSLSSSWGGTEAFFGQGTRLTVV.

This clonotype was observed a handful of times. The chain uses TRBV4-3 and TRBJ1-2; D uncertain. Germline values: CDR1 LGHNA, CDR2 YSLEER. The CDR3 is 15 residues long. Trimming took 0 bases from V and 5 from J, leaving 13 bases between them. DNA for the CDR3: TGCGCCAGCAGCCAAGATGCGCGGCAGCTATATGGCTACACCTTC. This encodes CASSQDARQLYGYTF.

This clonotype was counted many times. The J gene is TRBJ2-3, the V gene TRBV20-1, with TRBD2 matching 7 bases. Looked up from germline, CDR1 is DFQATT and CDR2 is SNEGSKA (reference sequence). This CDR3 contains 14 residues. V shed 2 bases, J shed 1 base, and the junction held 3 bases outside the gene matches. The chain's CDR3 is CSARRGSGTDTQYF. The CDR3 nucleotides read TGCAGTGCTAGACGCGGGAGTGGCACAGATACGCAGTATTTT.

This clonotype was detected ten times or more. CDR3 nucleotides: TGTGCCAGCAACTCATTAGGGCTAGCGGACTACACCGGGGAGCTGTTTTTT. Its protein product is CASNSLGLADYTGELFF. The rearrangement uses TRBV12-3 or TRBV12-4 and TRBJ2-2; 7 bases are a match to TRBD2. With V trimmed by 7 bases and J by 3 bases, 14 bases remained unmatched. This CDR3 has 17 amino acids.

This clonotype appeared many times. V usage is TRBV6-5 and J usage is TRBJ2-3; D remains unclear. V was cut by 7 bases and J by 2 bases, with 13 bases left in between. The CDR3 runs 14 residues. The germline V gene encodes CDR1 MNHEY and CDR2 SVGAGI. In nucleotides, the CDR3 is TGTGCCAGCACCCCCCATGTGGTCACAGATACGCAGTATTTT. This gives the protein CASTPHVVTDTQYF.

Comments on this clonotype: This may stem from a read error, because a much larger clone lies one nucleotide away. The CDR3 end shows no conserved phenylalanine or tryptophan, and so a read error is likely. CDR3 nucleotide sequence: TGTGCCAGCAGTTACTCAGGGGAAGCCTACGAGCAGTACATC. This translates into CASSYSGEAYEQYI. The chain joins TRBV6-2 or TRBV6-3 to TRBJ2-7, with D possibly TRBD1 on 5 matching bases. Trimming removed 0 bases at V and 2 bases at J, with 8 bases between. CDR3 length: 14 residues. Germline V lookup: CDR1 MNHEY, CDR2 SVGEGT.

This clonotype was observed at least ten times. V usage is TRBV10-3 and J usage is TRBJ2-5; 7 bases map to TRBD2. The germline CDR1 and CDR2 sequences are ENHRY and SYGVKD. With 5 bases clipped from V and 5 bases from J, the junction kept 11 bases outside the gene matches. This CDR3 spans 15 amino acids. The DNA of the CDR3 is TGTGCCATCAGTTCCTTTGCGGGAGCGGAGGAGACCCAGTACTTC. Its translation: CAISSFAGAEETQYF.

This clonotype was detected many times. The J gene is TRBJ2-7, the V gene TRBV7-3, with 9 bases identical to TRBD2. Germline V gene sequence: CDR1 SGHTA, CDR2 FQGTGA. The CDR3 extends over 13 amino acids. J was trimmed by 6 bases and V by 2 bases; bases with no gene match: 2. Here the CDR3 DNA reads TGTGCCAGCAGCTTAGTAGCGGGAGCCGAGCAGTACTTC. This encodes CASSLVAGAEQYF. The complete variable domain, with remaining parts taken from reference TRBV7-3 and TRBJ2-7, reads GAGVSQTPSNKVTEKGKYVELRCDPISGHTALYWYRQSLGQGPEFLIYFQGTGAADDSGLPNDRFFAVRPEGSVSTLKIQRTERGDSAVYLCASSLVAGAEQYFGPGTRLTVT.

This clonotype was detected ten times or more. The chain links TRBV7-2 to TRBJ2-7; 7 bases align to TRBD1. The CDR3 consists of 15 residues. The germline V gene encodes CDR1 SGHTA and CDR2 FQGNSA. Losses at the gene ends were 3 bases for V and 1 base for J; bases not matched to a gene: 6. In nucleotides, the CDR3 is TGTGCCAGCAGCTTCGACAGGGTCCGGTCCTACGAGCAGTACTTC. It is translated as CASSFDRVRSYEQYF.